These T cell receptor beta chains were read from a single sample in a study of CD8+ T cells in alopecia areata. Using immunoSEQ multiplex PCR, the repertoire was profiled, and TCRdb retains in-frame clones only, with some absent. The sample lists about 99,000 clones, 86% occurring once. Sequencing used CD8+ T cells sorted from blood, obtained around week 31, from a patient treated with tofacitinib. These receptors were collected from a human donor with alopecia areata. Both conserved end residues are trimmed from each CDR3.

J gene: TRBJ2-7; V gene: TRBV7-9; CDR3 protein: ASSLEGGSYEQY
J gene: TRBJ2-3; V gene: TRBV9; CDR3 protein: ASSALAAPSTDTQY
J gene: TRBJ2-3; V gene: TRBV25-1; CDR3 protein: ASSETVQY
J gene: TRBJ2-1; V gene: TRBV6-1; CDR3 protein: ASSDWQEQF
J gene: TRBJ2-7; V gene: TRBV10-3; CDR3 protein: AISELGNPYEQY
J gene: TRBJ2-1; V gene: TRBV29-1; CDR3 protein: SVEDFARISSYNEQF
J gene: TRBJ2-5; V gene: TRBV4-1; CDR3 protein: ASSTGTANQETQY
J gene: TRBJ1-1; V gene: TRBV6-5; CDR3 protein: ASSRNGNTEAF
J gene: TRBJ1-1; V gene: TRBV5-1; CDR3 protein: ASRTDPNTEAF
J gene: TRBJ2-7; V gene: TRBV5-1; CDR3 protein: ASSLNKGVYEQY
J gene: TRBJ2-7; V gene: TRBV29-1; CDR3 protein: SVDEQGSFSYEQY
J gene: .; V gene: TRBV4-1; CDR3 protein: ASSYPTELAGGPSAYEQY
J gene: TRBJ2-2; V gene: TRBV5-1; CDR3 protein: ASSLGTGGNTGELF
J gene: TRBJ2-7; V gene: TRBV25-1; CDR3 protein: ASSARQGGEQY
J gene: TRBJ2-4; V gene: TRBV23-1; CDR3 protein: ASSQAGPVGNIQY
J gene: TRBJ2-6; V gene: TRBV7-3; CDR3 protein: ASSSQHLDSVSGANVLT
J gene: TRBJ2-2; V gene: TRBV30; CDR3 protein: AWSGRNTGELF
J gene: TRBJ2-2; V gene: TRBV7-2; CDR3 protein: ASSFWELAGELF
J gene: TRBJ2-1; V gene: TRBV7-9; CDR3 protein: ASSSGTGGGLYYNEQF
J gene: TRBJ1-2; V gene: TRBV5-4; CDR3 protein: ASSLPQGRDGYT
J gene: TRBJ2-5; V gene: TRBV9; CDR3 protein: ASSPLGERETQY
J gene: TRBJ2-1; V gene: TRBV15; CDR3 protein: ATSDISYNEQF
J gene: TRBJ2-7; V gene: TRBV9; CDR3 protein: ASSVGTGAYEQY
J gene: TRBJ2-2; V gene: TRBV5-1; CDR3 protein: ASSLILAGGNTGELF
J gene: TRBJ2-7; V gene: TRBV10-3; CDR3 protein: AISESDSSDEQY
J gene: TRBJ1-1; V gene: TRBV30; CDR3 protein: AWSGGAEAF
J gene: TRBJ2-7; V gene: TRBV28; CDR3 protein: ASSHGLFSYEQY
J gene: TRBJ1-2; V gene: TRBV7-9; CDR3 protein: ASSFGGNYGYT
J gene: TRBJ2-1; V gene: TRBV27; CDR3 protein: ASSREGRNGGHEQF
J gene: TRBJ2-7; V gene: TRBV27; CDR3 protein: ATRGGRVEQY
J gene: TRBJ2-2; V gene: TRBV5-1; CDR3 protein: ASSLEGGNTGELF
J gene: TRBJ2-1; V gene: TRBV29-1; CDR3 protein: SVQGVYNEQF
J gene: TRBJ1-1; V gene: TRBV9; CDR3 protein: ASSLGTGNTEAF
J gene: TRBJ2-2; V gene: TRBV7-9; CDR3 protein: ASSLDQGDTGELF
J gene: TRBJ2-1; V gene: TRBV7-6; CDR3 protein: ASSPGTSYNEQF
J gene: TRBJ2-7; V gene: TRBV30; CDR3 protein: AWDLGQGKFEQY
J gene: TRBJ1-2; V gene: TRBV4-1; CDR3 protein: ASSQDIQGYGYT
J gene: TRBJ2-1; V gene: TRBV4-1; CDR3 protein: ASSSRPGDFGGNEQF
J gene: TRBJ2-6; V gene: TRBV29-1; CDR3 protein: SVEDGRSGANVLT
J gene: TRBJ2-3; V gene: TRBV29-1; CDR3 protein: SVEGVRLALLTDTQY
J gene: .; V gene: TRBV11-2; CDR3 protein: ASSPSYEQY
J gene: TRBJ2-1; V gene: TRBV19; CDR3 protein: ASSPSGTNEQF
J gene: TRBJ2-1; V gene: TRBV2; CDR3 protein: ASSDPGAGYNEQF
J gene: TRBJ1-1; V gene: TRBV2; CDR3 protein: ANPGGMNTEAF
J gene: TRBJ1-2; V gene: TRBV19; CDR3 protein: ASTSTGLDGYT